This T cell receptor beta chain came from a study of T-cell reconstitution after alpha-beta-depleted transplantation in children (dated by TCRdb to about 2016). With regard to the full study: The study quantitatively tracked T-cell immune reconstitution after TCRalphabeta/CD19-depleted allogeneic hematopoietic cell transplantation in children using TCR repertoire profiling.

This specimen's treatment or condition label, per the study, means: allogeneic hematopoietic cell transplantation with graft depleted of TCRalphabeta T cells and CD19 B cells. The children who served as transplant recipients had been given grafts of TCRalphabeta/CD19-depleted allogeneic hematopoietic cells. Overall study outcomes, separate from this receptor: The apparently early recovery of alphabetaT-cell counts about two months after transplant reportedly depended on only several hundred rapidly expanded clones that came from non-depleted graft cells. In some patients, the high TCRbeta diversity seen at day 60 was put down to recipient T cells and intrathymic progenitors that had survived conditioning. The frequencies of hyperexpanded clones fell over the following months, and after one year, T-cell counts and TCRbeta diversity were mostly attributed to newly produced T cells.

Worth noting for this clonotype: The clone's antigen remains unknown. No base quality values were provided; no much bigger clone lies one nucleotide off.

The method behind the library was PCR. The sequencer was an Illumina HiSeq 2500. Molecular barcoding was employed in the preparation of TCR libraries, with unique molecular identifiers being used to normalize TCRbeta repertoire quantification. The public reads were reanalyzed by TCRdb: fastp trimming at Q25, MiXCR alignment, in-frame beta chains only. All rows with the same CDR3 protein become a single entry with the most common DNA and genes. Across this sample there are about 420,000 distinct CDR3 sequences, with 15% to 20% seen only once. The ten largest clones take up roughly 27% of the sample. The input for sequencing was PBMCs, mostly from graft donor cells, taken 360 days after TCRalphabeta/CD19-depleted stem cell transplant. This TCR came from a boy younger than two who had a stem cell transplant for Wiskott-Aldrich syndrome, so the T cells may come from the graft donor.

This receptor has the CDR3 CSAGRGDTQYF. The sequenced DNA is TGCAGTGCTGGGCGGGGGGATACGCAGTATTTT. The receptor chain draws on TRBV20-1 and TRBJ2-3, with 7 bases in between that match TRBD2. Its CDR3 holds 11 amino acids, cysteine through phenylalanine. CDR3 DNA only is kept here, 33 bases in frame from base 1. Compared with germline, V lacks 5 bases and J lacks 6 bases; bases without a gene match: 2. The germline V gene (reference sequence) gives CDR1 as DFQATT and CDR2 as SNEGSKA.